This T cell receptor beta chain was retrieved from a study of long-term antiretroviral therapy in people with HIV (dated by TCRdb to the early 2020s). Study-level background: The earliest samples were collected about a decade before the 2015 WHO recommendation for immediate ART, when ART was typically delayed until CD4 counts fell. A retrospective serial study tested whether ART initiation and durable HIV suppression were associated with changes in peripheral blood TRB repertoire composition and diversity. From 25 to 30 adults with confirmed HIV infection, the cohort provided 192 cryopreserved PBMC samples, gathered serially across a mean of approximately six years (range 1-12). Among the 30 or so participants with HIV, ten to eleven were female. No cross-contamination during QIAcube processing was seen in test extractions of a monoclonal T-cell line run alongside a few dozen polyclonal samples. The research as a whole found: The repertoire was dominated across all time points by expanded TRB clones identified before ART initiation, although this dominance was seen to fluctuate and to decrease in many PLHIV after ART. Starting ART was linked to a significant rise in TRB diversity, yet even with long-term ART the diversity remained significantly lower than in transplant donor controls. Compared with controls, HIV repertoires had narrower CDR3 length ranges, and the network structure pointed to an antigen-experienced repertoire that shifted only slightly toward naive after ART. The samples span the years 2004 to 2017, and the ART regimens used may be less effective than current regimens. Owing to limited PBMC availability, only the TCR beta chain was sequenced, without alpha chain pairing. Inferences about post-ART repertoire changes are limited because no data were available on ART adherence, viral resistance or therapy changes. Because cell numbers in pre-ART samples were limited, unsorted PBMC were profiled instead of sorted CD4+ and CD8+ T cells.

Participants were included only if at least one PBMC sample before ART initiation and at least two post-ART samples were available. Treatment was received in the United States of America by all participants with HIV. Before DNA extraction, cryopreserved samples of about 0.95-11 million PBMC were thawed and washed. At the time of the earliest PBMC sample for each participant with HIV, ages ranged from about 23 to 60 years. PBMC samples were contributed by each participant from 1-4 timepoints before ART initiation and 2-8 timepoints after ART initiation, with a median of 7 samples. For every participant, serial HIV viral load, CD4+ T-cell count, ART history and demographic data were obtained. A Qiagen kit on a QIAcube was used to extract genomic DNA from unsorted PBMC, with samples processed in batches of 12. CDR3 length: 15 amino acids, cysteine to phenylalanine. The kept DNA is CDR3 alone, 45 bases in frame from the first base. From the germline V gene, CDR1 is SGHRS and CDR2 is YFSETQ. V is shortened by 1 base, J by 0 bases, and the region joining them spans 10 bases.

This clone was recorded once. Its cognate antigen has yet to be identified. Per-base quality was not reported, and no clone a single base away is much larger than it. The immunoSEQ hsTCRB v3.0 assay was used at survey level resolution to sequence the TRB variable region. TRB sequencing targeted a depth of about 40,000-50,000 T-cell genomes per sample. TRB libraries were pooled and sequenced on an Illumina MiSeq using a v3 150-cycle kit. The study's own analysis went as follows. Analysis of repertoires was carried out in R inside a reproducible Nextflow workflow spanning QC, data transformation and analysis. LymphoSeq2, an R package for AIRR-Seq data exploration, was used to implement custom analyses. Several samples that produced fewer than 5000 total TRB sequences were removed, so some 180 HIV repertoires were analyzed. Among the approximately 190 retained HIV repertoires, about 57 were collected before ART initiation and around 130 after ART initiation. Each repertoire was downsampled to 5000 TRB nucleotide sequences, and summary statistics were averaged across 100 downsampling iterations. Only TRB sequences with CDR3 regions of at least seven amino acids were retained for analysis. A Shannon entropy-derived clonality score and the Gini coefficient were used to measure diversity. In the repertoire networks, any two of the top 5000 CDR3 amino acid sequences were connected whenever the two sequences differed by an edit distance of one. For TRB CDR3 amino acid sequences, GLIPH2 was used to predict antigen specificity groups and MHC restriction. To flag known CMV, EBV, HIV or tissue antigen associations, CDR3 amino acid sequences were matched against VDJdb and McPAS-TCR. Pre-ART, post-ART and control groups were compared with Wilcoxon signed-rank tests and Holm-Bonferroni correction. Here the immuneACCESS table is served through TCRdb, limited to in-frame sequences with V and J called. Missing clones are a known gap in these copies; in checked studies unresolved V genes cover under half, and the rest lacks a known reason. The DNA gave D and trimming, while V, J and clone size come from that table. In all, the sample holds fewer than 25,000 clones, and about 87% of those were seen once. The top ten constitute around 8.7% of the sample.

In this chain, TRBV5-1 is recombined with TRBJ1-1; TRBD1 might be the D gene, on 5 matching bases. The TCR was taken from a man aged 45-65 years with HIV. Sequences were derived from unsorted PBMCs, sampled 1.8 years before starting antiretroviral therapy. DNA sequence: TGCGCCAGCAGCTTGTTGGGGGATGTGAACACTGAAGCTTTCTTT. Translated, this gives CASSLLGDVNTEAFF.